These 23 T cell receptor beta chains came from one sample sequenced in a study of cytomegalovirus exposure and HLA in healthy donors. Assay used: immunoSEQ multiplex PCR; TCRdb lists only in-frame clones, some missing. This table holds 150,000 to 200,000 clones, about 82% found once. Sequencing was performed on PBMCs. The receptors here all came from a woman younger than 30 in good health and CMV-seronegative.

This clone was found once. The chain combines TRBV7-8 with TRBJ1-4; no clear D. CDR1 and CDR2 from the germline V gene are SGHVS and FQNEAQ. Trimming removed 7 bases at V and 8 bases at J, with 17 bases between. The CDR3 spans 14 residues. The CDR3 loop is CASTLKTSGEKLFF. As DNA, the CDR3 is TGTGCCAGCACCCTAAAGACAAGTGGGGAAAAACTGTTTTTT.

The V and J genes are TRBV5-1 and TRBJ2-7, with D perhaps TRBD1 (6 bases). CDR3 length: 12 amino acids. Germline assignment: CDR1 SGHRS and CDR2 YFSETQ. Trimming stripped 4 bases from V and 4 bases from J, with 9 bases between. CDR3 nucleotides: TGCGCCAGCAGCAACCAGGGGTACGAGCAGTACTTC. Amino acid sequence: CASSNQGYEQYF.

This clone was detected only once. The rearrangement joins TRBV4-1 to TRBJ1-1; 7 bases agree with TRBD1. The V gene end was trimmed by 4 bases and the J gene end by 7 bases; junction bases not matched to a gene: 18. This CDR3 region has 17 residues. CDR1 MGHRA and CDR2 YSYEKL come from the germline V gene. CDR3 sequence reads: CASSRTTGAFGSSEAFF. The CDR3 DNA reads TGCGCCAGCAGCCGGACTACAGGGGCCTTTGGGTCGAGTGAAGCTTTCTTT.

This chain uses TRBV5-3 with TRBJ2-2, with TRBD1 matching 9 bases. TRBV5-3 is noted as an ORF with a role that remains uncertain. The CDR3 has 15 residues. V lost 4 bases, J lost 4 bases, and 5 bases stayed unmatched. The CDR3 region is CARSPTGGSTGELFF. The CDR3 coding sequence is TGTGCCAGAAGCCCGACAGGGGGATCCACCGGGGAGCTGTTTTTT.

The chain links TRBV20-1 to TRBJ2-1; D possibly corresponds to TRBD2 (6 bases). The CDR3 has 11 residues. Germline-derived CDR1 and CDR2 are DFQATT and SNEGSKA (reference sequence). The ends were cut back, 3 bases at V and 8 bases at J, with 8 bases in the middle. The CDR3: CSARGGYEQFF. The CDR3 DNA sequence: TGCAGTGCTAGGGGGGGATATGAGCAGTTCTTC.

In this sample, this clone turned up once. This chain connects TRBV6-1 to TRBJ2-3; 8 bases agree with TRBD1. Germline assignment: CDR1 MNHNS and CDR2 SASEGT. V lost 4 bases to trimming and J lost 2 bases; unmatched junction nucleotides: 5. The CDR3 extends over 15 amino acids. CDR3 in amino acids: CASSGGTGLTDTQYF. The CDR3 DNA is TGTGCCAGCAGTGGAGGGACAGGACTCACAGATACGCAGTATTTT.

The V gene is TRBV13, the J gene TRBJ2-5; 10 bases match TRBD2. Trimming took 0 bases from V and 4 from J; bases not matched to a gene: 8. Germline V lookup: CDR1 PRHDT, CDR2 FYEKMQ (reference sequence). There are 17 residues in the CDR3. The CDR3 DNA follows: TGTGCCAGCAGCTTAGGGGCAGCGGGGGGGCTCGGAGAGACCCAGTACTTC. This gives the protein CASSLGAAGGLGETQYF.

The J gene is TRBJ2-1, the V gene TRBV9, with a possible D match to TRBD2 (5 bases). This CDR3 is 17 amino acids long. Germline V gives CDR1 SGDLS, CDR2 YYNGEE. V dropped 2 bases and J dropped 4 bases, with 19 bases sitting between them. CDR3 DNA sequence: TGTGCCAGCAGCGTCTCGTGGACTCTAAGCGGTTACAATGAGCAGTTCTTC. This translates into CASSVSWTLSGYNEQFF.

The chain has TRBV10-1 and TRBJ2-7, with 8 bases lining up with TRBD2. V lost 0 bases, J lost 2 bases, and 9 bases stayed unmatched. The CDR3 totals 17 residues. Per germline, CDR1 WNHNN and CDR2 SYGVQD (reference sequence). The CDR3 reads CASSESRPGGPTYEQYF. DNA for the CDR3: TGCGCCAGCAGTGAGTCTCGACCGGGAGGGCCGACCTACGAGCAGTACTTC.

On this clone: Other DNA sequences in this specimen translate into the identical CDR3. This chain uses TRBV6-5 with TRBJ1-1, with D unclear. V was pared by 6 bases and J by 1 base, with 3 bases between. This CDR3 comprises 11 residues. Germline CDR1 and CDR2: MNHEY and SVGAGI. Here the CDR3 DNA reads TGTGCCAGCAGGCGGAACACTGAAGCTTTCTTT. Residues: CASRRNTEAFF.

The chain is built from TRBV5-1 and TRBJ2-1; 9 positions match TRBD1. CDR3 size: 17 residues. The V gene end was trimmed by 4 bases and the J gene end by 0 bases; junction bases not matched to a gene: 8. The germline gives CDR1 SGHRS, CDR2 YFSETQ. DNA for the CDR3: TGCGCCAGCAGCACTGACAGGGGGGGACTCTCCTACAATGAGCAGTTCTTC. It specifies CASSTDRGGLSYNEQFF. The entire variable domain, with the rest obtained from reference TRBV5-1 and TRBJ2-1, is as follows: KAGVTQTPRYLIKTRGQQVTLSCSPISGHRSVSWYQQTPGQGLQFLFEYFSETQRNKGNFPGRFSGRQFSNSRSEMNVSTLELGDSALYLCASSTDRGGLSYNEQFFGPGTRLTVL.

The V and J genes are TRBV5-1 and TRBJ2-1; D is perhaps TRBD1 (6 bases). V was pared by 4 bases and J by 7 bases, with 15 bases between. The V gene's germline CDR1 is SGHRS and CDR2 YFSETQ. The CDR3 runs to 14 residues. CDR3 bases: TGCGCCAGCAGCAATGGACAGCCTACGAATGAGCAGTTCTTC. Translation: CASSNGQPTNEQFF. The complete variable domain, with remaining parts taken from reference TRBV5-1 and TRBJ2-1, reads KAGVTQTPRYLIKTRGQQVTLSCSPISGHRSVSWYQQTPGQGLQFLFEYFSETQRNKGNFPGRFSGRQFSNSRSEMNVSTLELGDSALYLCASSNGQPTNEQFFGPGTRLTVL.

The chain carries TRBV5-6 and TRBJ1-6; tentatively, D is TRBD1 (5 bases). Germline CDR1 and CDR2: SGHDT and YYEEEE. CDR3 size: 13 residues. Trimming removed 1 base from V and 10 bases from J, with 9 bases in between. DNA for the CDR3: TGTGCCAGCAGCTTGCGGGGGAAATCACCCCTCCACTTT. This codes for CASSLRGKSPLHF.

The chain joins TRBV25-1 to TRBJ1-3; D uncertain. CDR1 and CDR2 (germline): MGHDK, SYGVNS. This CDR3 is built from 15 residues. V gave up 1 base and J gave up 0 bases, with 7 bases separating them. In DNA form, the CDR3 reads TGTGCCAGCAGTGAATCCTGGAGCTCTGGAAACACCATATATTTT. Translation gives CASSESWSSGNTIYF.

The J gene is TRBJ1-5, the V gene TRBV29-1; 8 positions agree with TRBD1. Germline CDR1 is SQVTM and CDR2 is ANQGSEA. The CDR3 is 14 residues long. Trimming removed 5 bases from V and 2 bases from J; junction bases left unmatched: 5. The CDR3 region has the DNA TGCAGCGTTTGGACAGGGATTGGCAATCAGCCCCAGCATTTT. Translated, it gives CSVWTGIGNQPQHF.

This clone was detected once. CDR3 DNA: TGTGCCAGCAGCCATGGACTAGCGGGAGGGCGGGACAATGAGCAGTTCTTC. It codes for CASSHGLAGGRDNEQFF. The rearrangement links TRBV4-2 to TRBJ2-1; 15 positions agree with TRBD2. Germline CDR1 LGHNA, CDR2 YNFKEQ. The length of the CDR3 is 17 residues. Losses at the gene ends were 3 bases for V and 5 bases for J; bases not matched to a gene: 5.

The chain is built from TRBV10-3 and TRBJ2-2, with a weak D call TRBD1 (6 bases). Germline assignment: CDR1 ENHRY and CDR2 SYGVKD. The CDR3 is 17 residues long. Trimming removed 3 bases from V and 3 bases from J, with 17 bases in between. Here the CDR3 reads CAISEPLGHSDTGELFF. The CDR3 coding sequence is TGTGCCATCAGTGAACCTTTGGGACATTCCGACACCGGGGAGCTGTTTTTT.

The chain has TRBV7-8 and TRBJ2-2, with D possibly TRBD1 on 5 matching bases. Trimming took off 4 bases at V and 4 bases at J, with 16 bases between the two ends. This CDR3 has 16 amino acids. The germline CDR1 and CDR2 sequences are SGHVS and FQNEAQ. In DNA, the CDR3 is TGTGCCAGCAGCTGGGGCACAGCCAGGAGCACCGGGGAGCTGTTTTTT. Its protein is CASSWGTARSTGELFF.

The chain joins TRBV5-4 to TRBJ2-3; 9 bases fit TRBD2. The CDR3 has 16 amino acids. Germline V gene lookup returns CDR1 SGHNT and CDR2 YYREEE (reference sequence). V trimming: 1 base; J trimming: 4 bases; junction bases outside the gene matches: 7. DNA for the CDR3: TGTGCCAGCAGCTTGCTTTCTAGCGGGGATTCAGATACGCAGTATTTT. Its protein is CASSLLSSGDSDTQYF.

V gene TRBV28 combines with J gene TRBJ2-3; 10 bases match TRBD1. This CDR3 spans 16 amino acids. Germline V lookup: CDR1 MDHEN, CDR2 SYDVKM. V was clipped by 5 bases and J by 2 bases; unmatched bases: 7. The CDR3 sequence: CASSLTTGGPTDTQYF. Here the CDR3 DNA reads TGTGCCAGCAGTCTAACGACAGGGGGCCCCACAGATACGCAGTATTTT.

The genes are TRBV10-1 and TRBJ2-7; 11 positions match TRBD1. Looked up from germline, CDR1 is WNHNN and CDR2 is SYGVQD (reference sequence). The CDR3 loop spans 21 amino acids. Unmatched junction bases numbered 18, after V lost 2 bases and J lost 0 bases. CDR3 sequence: CASSEVLRDRGKARSSYEQYF. As DNA, the CDR3 is TGCGCCAGCAGTGAGGTCCTCCGGGACAGGGGGAAAGCCCGAAGCTCCTACGAGCAGTACTTC.

CDR3 loop: CAWTDRVQYGYTF. As DNA, the CDR3 is TGTGCCTGGACGGACAGGGTGCAGTATGGCTACACCTTC. This rearrangement joins TRBV30 to TRBJ1-2, with 8 nucleotides matching TRBD1. Per the germline V gene, CDR1 is GTSNPN and CDR2 is SVGIG (reference sequence). The CDR3 has 13 residues. With 4 bases clipped from V and 5 bases from J, the junction kept 6 bases outside the gene matches.

This CDR3 is CASRQEETQYF. In DNA, the CDR3 is TGTGCCAGCAGACAGGAAGAGACCCAGTACTTC. The genes are TRBV7-9 and TRBJ2-5, with D maybe TRBD1 (5 bases). V was shortened by 6 bases and J by 3 bases, with 5 bases between the two germline ends. This CDR3 contains 11 residues. Germline-derived CDR1 and CDR2 are SEHNR and FQNEAQ (reference sequence).